Listed below are T cell receptor beta chains from one sample, sequenced in a study of human T cells and chemical hapten exposure. TCRdb called the RACE reads again in MiXCR, with one record for every CDR3 protein. This table holds 80,000 to 100,000 distinct CDR3 sequences, 25% to 30% found once. This specimen was whole blood, taken in connection with sensitization to the hapten diphenylcyclopropenone (DPC). The receptors come from a man aged 35-49 years with alopecia areata. Some clones in this sample may be carry-over from other donors' samples. Each CDR3 is given with its conserved first and last residue. A D gene is named only where the DNA matches it firmly. The size entry is marked missing in some rows and otherwise reads once, few, many or a size class.

d_call	j_call	v_call	clone_size	cdr3_aa	cdr3_nt
TRBD1	TRBJ2-3	TRBV6-6	NA	CASRPPGQGTDTQYF	TGTGCCAGCAGACCACCGGGACAGGGCACAGATACGCAGTATTTT
TRBD1	TRBJ2-1	TRBV20-1	NA	CSARDFLGTGNEQFF	TGCAGTGCTAGAGACTTCCTAGGGACAGGGAATGAGCAGTTCTTC
TRBD1	TRBJ1-5	TRBV12-3/TRBV12-4	medium-sized	CASSPQGNQPQHF	TGTGCCAGCAGCCCACAGGGGAATCAGCCCCAGCATTTT
NA	TRBJ1-1	TRBV28	few	CASTPPGTGWNTEAFF	TGTGCCAGCACCCCCCCGGGAACAGGGTGGAACACTGAAGCTTTCTTT
TRBD2	TRBJ2-2	TRBV28	NA	CASILGLAHANTGELFF	TGTGCCAGCATCCTCGGACTAGCGCACGCGAACACCGGGGAGCTGTTTTTT
NA	TRBJ2-3	TRBV6-2/TRBV6-3	NA	CASSYRLSTDTQYF	TGTGCCAGCAGTTACCGGCTGAGCACAGATACGCAGTATTTT
TRBD1	TRBJ2-7	TRBV2	NA	CASRPQGSSYEQYF	TGTGCCAGCAGGCCACAGGGGAGCTCCTACGAGCAGTACTTC
NA	TRBJ1-1	TRBV12-3/TRBV12-4	many	CASSLSMNTEAFF	TGTGCCAGCAGTTTATCTATGAACACTGAAGCTTTCTTT
NA	TRBJ1-3	TRBV29-1	NA	CSVEAGQLGNTIYF	TGCAGCGTTGAAGCCGGACAACTCGGGAACACCATATATTTT
NA	TRBJ1-5	TRBV20-1	once	CSASLPGTRDQPQHF	TGCAGTGCTAGTCTCCCAGGGACGCGGGATCAGCCCCAGCATTTT
NA	TRBJ2-3	TRBV27	NA	CASSLSPGPRDTQYF	TGTGCCAGCAGTTTATCCCCGGGGCCGAGAGATACGCAGTATTTT
NA	TRBJ2-5	TRBV4-1	NA	CASSQEPGRPQETQYF	TGCGCCAGCAGCCAAGAGCCAGGGCGGCCCCAAGAGACCCAGTACTTC
TRBD2	TRBJ2-1	TRBV7-2	NA	CASSTDSGRGNEQFF	TGTGCCAGCAGCACCGATAGCGGGAGGGGGAATGAGCAGTTCTTC
TRBD1	TRBJ1-1	TRBV5-6	NA	CASSLAGGLTEAFF	TGTGCCAGCAGCTTGGCAGGGGGCCTAACTGAAGCTTTCTTT
TRBD2	TRBJ2-3	TRBV20-1	few	CSARRLAVTDTQYF	TGCAGTGCTAGAAGACTAGCGGTCACAGATACGCAGTATTTT
TRBD1	TRBJ2-5	TRBV12-3/TRBV12-4	few	CASSLGQGGQETQYF	TGTGCCAGCAGTTTGGGACAGGGGGGCCAAGAGACCCAGTACTTC
TRBD2	TRBJ2-1	TRBV29-1	NA	CSVERIAGGVEQFF	TGCAGCGTCGAGAGAATAGCGGGAGGGGTTGAGCAGTTCTTC
NA	TRBJ1-2	TRBV5-1	NA	CASSPRDRLSGYTF	TGCGCCAGCAGCCCCCGTGACAGGCTATCTGGCTACACCTTC